These 10 T cell receptor beta chains share one sample of origin, sequenced in a study of blood T cell repertoires in COVID-19. Some clones are missing from TCRdb's copy, which holds only in-frame ones; the method was immunoSEQ multiplex PCR. The sample lists 300,000 or so clones, roughly 85% occurring once. Sequencing used PBMCs or T cells enriched from blood (not recorded which). These receptors originate from a woman in her thirties or forties with acute COVID-19.

This rearrangement joins TRBV5-1 to TRBJ2-1, with 8 bases identical to TRBD2. Looked up from germline, CDR1 is SGHRS and CDR2 is YFSETQ. V dropped 2 bases and J dropped 2; count of bases not matched to a gene: 9. CDR3 length: 17 amino acids. The CDR3 bases are TGCGCCAGCAGCTTTGGCGGGCGGGAGGAGGCCTACAATGAGCAGTTCTTC. Its translation is CASSFGGREEAYNEQFF.

V gene TRBV3-1 (or the pseudogene TRBV3-2) combines with J gene TRBJ1-1; no firm D call. Germline CDR1 and CDR2: LGHDT and YNNKEL (reference sequence). The CDR3 extends over 15 amino acids. Trimming pared 4 bases from V and 3 bases from J, leaving 15 bases between. The CDR3 here is CASSPNTGLDTEAFF. The DNA of the CDR3 is TGTGCCAGCAGCCCTAATACTGGGCTGGACACTGAAGCTTTCTTT.

This chain uses TRBV19 with TRBJ1-5, with D possibly matching TRBD1 (5 bases). Trimming removed 7 bases at V and 6 bases at J, with 13 bases between. CDR1 and CDR2 (germline): LNHDA, SQIVND (reference sequence). CDR3 size: 13 residues. For the CDR3, the DNA is TGTGCCAGTAAGGGGTACCCAGGTCAGCCCCAGCATTTT. Protein product: CASKGYPGQPQHF.

V is TRBV9 and J is TRBJ2-2, with D perhaps matching TRBD2 (6 bases). The CDR3 length is 15 residues. Between the trimmed V and J ends, which lost 0 bases and 4 bases, there was a span of 10 bases. Germline values: CDR1 SGDLS, CDR2 YYNGEE. As DNA, the CDR3 is TGTGCCAGCAGCGTAGCGGGAGTGGGCACCGGGGAGCTGTTTTTT. It yields the protein CASSVAGVGTGELFF. Drawing the rest from reference TRBV9 and TRBJ2-2, the complete variable domain is DSGVTQTPKHLITATGQRVTLRCSPRSGDLSVYWYQQSLDQGLQFLIQYYNGEERAKGNILERFSAQQFPDLHSELNLSSLELGDSALYFCASSVAGVGTGELFFGEGSRLTVL.

The V and J genes are TRBV19 and TRBJ1-5; D perhaps matches TRBD1 (5 bases). The V and J ends lost 0 bases and 7 bases respectively, with 13 bases between them. Germline assignment: CDR1 LNHDA and CDR2 SQIVND (reference sequence). This CDR3 is built from 15 residues. The chain's CDR3 is CASSIEGLHGQPQHF. The CDR3 DNA is TGTGCCAGTAGTATAGAGGGACTCCATGGACAGCCCCAGCATTTT.

This chain connects TRBV7-9 to TRBJ2-1; 9 bases agree with TRBD2. Germline trimming cut 1 base from V and 5 bases from J; bases unmatched to any gene: 9. Germline lookup yields CDR1 SEHNR and CDR2 FQNEAQ (reference sequence). This CDR3 spans 17 amino acids. The CDR3 DNA reads as TGTGCCAGCAGCTTAGTCCTCGGCGGGAGGGGACACAATGAGCAGTTCTTC. Its protein is CASSLVLGGRGHNEQFF.

V usage is TRBV21-1 and J usage is TRBJ1-1. TRBV21-1 is an annotated pseudogene. The CDR3 sequence is 14 residues long. The CDR3 is CASSKRSRNTEAFF. Written as DNA, the CDR3 is TGTGCCAGCAGCAAAAGAAGTAGGAACACTGAAGCTTTCTTT.

The V and J genes are TRBV27 and TRBJ1-2, with 8 nucleotides matching TRBD1. Per the germline V gene, CDR1 is MNHEY and CDR2 is SMNVEV (reference sequence). The junction had 19 bases not matched to a gene; V was cut back by 2 bases and J by 5 bases. The CDR3 has 19 residues. The CDR3 DNA follows: TGTGCCAGCAGTTTAAAGCCGGGGAGTCAGGGGGCAAAAGGGTATGGCTACACCTTC. It is translated as CASSLKPGSQGAKGYGYTF.

V is TRBV12-5 and J is TRBJ1-4; D is possibly TRBD1 (5 bases). The CDR3 has 14 amino acids. V was shortened by 4 bases and J by 3 bases, with 9 bases between the two germline ends. Germline CDR1 is LGHNT and CDR2 is FRNRAP. The CDR3 loop is CASGSGAPNEKLFF. CDR3 nucleotide sequence: TGTGCTAGTGGTTCTGGGGCGCCTAATGAAAAACTGTTTTTT.

The chain carries TRBV7-2 and TRBJ2-5; possible D gene TRBD2, 6 bases. CDR3 size: 16 residues. The ends were cut back, 1 base at V and 5 bases at J, with 17 bases in the middle. Germline loops: CDR1 SGHTA, CDR2 FQGNSA. The CDR3 loop reads CASSLDGRGRRETQYF. In nucleotides, the CDR3 is TGTGCCAGCAGCTTAGATGGGCGGGGACGCCGCGAGACCCAGTACTTC.